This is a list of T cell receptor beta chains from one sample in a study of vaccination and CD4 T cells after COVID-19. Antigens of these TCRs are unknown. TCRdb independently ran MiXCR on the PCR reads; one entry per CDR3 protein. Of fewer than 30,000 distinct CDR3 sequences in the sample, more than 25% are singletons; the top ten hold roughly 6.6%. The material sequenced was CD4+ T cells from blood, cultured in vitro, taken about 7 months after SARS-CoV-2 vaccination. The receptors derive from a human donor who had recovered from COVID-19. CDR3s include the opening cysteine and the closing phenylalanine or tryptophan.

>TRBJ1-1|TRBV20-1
CSASNPTGGDTEAFF
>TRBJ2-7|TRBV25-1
CASSEDGPYEQYF
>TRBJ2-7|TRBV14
CASSQDSSYEQYF
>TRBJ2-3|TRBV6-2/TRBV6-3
CASTQLGLDTQYF
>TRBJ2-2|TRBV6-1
CASTLAQGRNTGELFF
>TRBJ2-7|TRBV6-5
CASSYPGLDYEQYF
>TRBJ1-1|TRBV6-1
CASSQQPPGLGAFF
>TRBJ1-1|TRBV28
CASSLITEAFF
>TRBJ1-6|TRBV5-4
CASSSRMGGYNSPLHF
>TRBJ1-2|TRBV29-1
CSVEDQGSQGYTF
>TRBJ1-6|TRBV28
CASRPEGANSPLHF
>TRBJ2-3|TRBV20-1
CSEVEGRNTDTQYF
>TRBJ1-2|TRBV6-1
CASRGVGGYGYTF
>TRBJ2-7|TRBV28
CASTGSRGLGSYEQYF
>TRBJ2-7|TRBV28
CASSSPGVSSYEQYF
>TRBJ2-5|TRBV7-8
CASSLGFIGRASKTQYF
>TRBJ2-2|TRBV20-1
CSARDGQGVGTGELFF
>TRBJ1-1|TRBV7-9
CASSLDIWGSPNTEAFF